The present TCR beta chain was sequenced within a study of human T cells and chemical hapten exposure. Study details: Patients were given diphenylcyclopropenone on the scalp weekly across the roughly 25-week study. Patients, predominantly female, presented with alopecia areata, totalis or universalis.

The sample's time point: patch test 2, 6 weeks after DPC sensitization. This sample's treatment: therapeutic diphenylcyclopropenone sensitization with weekly scalp DPC. V was shortened by 3 bases and J by 10 bases, with 13 bases between the two germline ends. This CDR3 has 13 residues. Germline CDR1 is KGHSH and CDR2 is LQKENI. A note on this clonotype: What it binds is not known.

Notes on the study in general: Patch test score was positively correlated with the counts of PT1 expanded TCRs.

Each CDR3 protein gets one entry after TCRdb re-called the RACE reads with MiXCR. The sample includes around 130,000 distinct CDR3 sequences, about an eighth seen only once; the top ten take 1.3% to 1.5%. The sample in question was whole blood, obtained in connection with sensitization to the hapten diphenylcyclopropenone (DPC). This TCR was sampled from a woman between 50 and 59 years old with alopecia areata. Some clones in this sample may be carry-over from other donors' samples. The chain couples TRBV18 to TRBJ2-1; tentatively, D is TRBD1 or TRBD2 (5 bases each). The CDR3: CASSPRGLAEQFF. DNA for the CDR3: TGTGCCAGCTCACCGAGGGGCCTCGCAGAGCAGTTCTTC.